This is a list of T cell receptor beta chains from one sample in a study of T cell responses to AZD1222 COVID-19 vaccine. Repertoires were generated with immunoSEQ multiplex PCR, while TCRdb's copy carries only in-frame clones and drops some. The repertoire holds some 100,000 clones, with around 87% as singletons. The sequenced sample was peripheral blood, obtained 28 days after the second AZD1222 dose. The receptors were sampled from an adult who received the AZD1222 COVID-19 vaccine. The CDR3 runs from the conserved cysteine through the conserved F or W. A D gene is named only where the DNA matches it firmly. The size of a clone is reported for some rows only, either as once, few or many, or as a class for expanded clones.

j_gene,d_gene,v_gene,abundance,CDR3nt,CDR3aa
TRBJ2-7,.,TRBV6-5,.,TGTGCCAGCAGTTATGTTGGAGGCGAGCAGTACTTC,CASSYVGGEQYF
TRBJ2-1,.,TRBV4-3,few,TGCGCCAGCAGCCAAGTGGGGATTAGGGGCAATGAGCAGTTCTTC,CASSQVGIRGNEQFF
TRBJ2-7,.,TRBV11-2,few,TGTGCCAGCAGCTTAGATCGAAGGCAGGGGAACTACGAGCAGTACTTC,CASSLDRRQGNYEQYF
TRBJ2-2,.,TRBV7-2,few,TGTGCCAGCAGCCTACAACCGGCACGGAACACCGGGGAGCTGTTTTTT,CASSLQPARNTGELFF
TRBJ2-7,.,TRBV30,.,TGTGCCTGGACCAGAGGGGGTTTCGCGCAGTACTTC,CAWTRGGFAQYF
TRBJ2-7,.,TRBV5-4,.,TGTGCCAGCAGTCCAGGGATGGAATCTTTTACGGCCGAGCAGTACTTC,CASSPGMESFTAEQYF
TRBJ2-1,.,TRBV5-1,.,TGCGCCAGCAGCTTCACGGTGGGTTCTCCACCGGCCTACAATGAGCAGTTCTTC,CASSFTVGSPPAYNEQFF
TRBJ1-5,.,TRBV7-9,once,TGTGCCAGCACCTCGCTGGTTGGCCAGCCCCAGCATTTT,CASTSLVGQPQHF
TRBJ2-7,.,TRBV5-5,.,TGTGCCAGCAGGTCGCACCCCACAGGGACCCCCTACGAGCAGTACTTC,CASRSHPTGTPYEQYF
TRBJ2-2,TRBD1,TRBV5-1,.,TGCGCCAGCAGCTCGGGACAGGGGGCGGCCGGGGAGCTGTTTTTT,CASSSGQGAAGELFF
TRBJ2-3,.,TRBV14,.,TGTGCCAGCAGCGGAAGCGGTGGACTGGATACGCAGTATTTT,CASSGSGGLDTQYF
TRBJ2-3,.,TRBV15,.,TGTGCCACCAGCAGAGACCTAGAAGATACGCAGTATTTT,CATSRDLEDTQYF
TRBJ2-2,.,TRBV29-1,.,TGCAGCGTTACTATATGGACCGGGGAGCTGTTTTTT,CSVTIWTGELFF
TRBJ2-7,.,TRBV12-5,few,TGTGCTAGTGGTTTGGACCTCTACGAGCAGTACTTC,CASGLDLYEQYF
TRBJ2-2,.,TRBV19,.,TGTGCCAGTAGTTCCGGGGGTAACACCGGGGAGCTGTTTTTT,CASSSGGNTGELFF
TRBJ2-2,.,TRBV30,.,TGTGCCTGGAGTCGGGTCGGGGTCACCGGGGAGCTGTTTTTT,CAWSRVGVTGELFF
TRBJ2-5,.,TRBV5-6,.,TGTGCCAGCAGCCTGGCCCAAGAGACCCAGTACTTC,CASSLAQETQYF
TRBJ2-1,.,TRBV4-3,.,TGCGCCAGCAGCCAAGACAGACGTGAGCAGTTCTTC,CASSQDRREQFF
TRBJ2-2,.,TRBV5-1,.,TGCGCCAGCAGCTCAGGCTACAGGTCAGGGTACTCGGAGCTGTTTTTT,CASSSGYRSGYSELFF
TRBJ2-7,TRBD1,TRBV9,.,TGTGCCAGCAGCCCGGGGGGACAGGGCTACGAGCAGTACTTC,CASSPGGQGYEQYF
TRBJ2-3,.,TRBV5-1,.,TGCGCCAGCAGCTTAGGGGGCAAACTAGCGGGCACAGATACGCAGTATTTT,CASSLGGKLAGTDTQYF
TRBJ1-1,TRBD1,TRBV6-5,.,TGTGCCAGCAGCTGGGACAGGCACGGCACTGAAGCTTTCTTT,CASSWDRHGTEAFF
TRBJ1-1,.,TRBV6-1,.,TGTGCCAGCAGTGACGGGACACTCAATGTAGCTTTCTTT,CASSDGTLNVAFF
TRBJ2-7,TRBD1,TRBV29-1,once,TGCAGCGTTGAAAGGGGGACAGGGGGGTTCAACGAGCAGTACTTC,CSVERGTGGFNEQYF
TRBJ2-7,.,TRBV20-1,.,TGCAGTGCTAGAGCTGACGCGGAGCAGTACTTC,CSARADAEQYF
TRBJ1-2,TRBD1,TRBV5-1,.,TGCGCCAGCAGCTTGGAGGGACAGAACTATGGCTACACCTTC,CASSLEGQNYGYTF
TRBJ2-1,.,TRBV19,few,TGTGCCAGTAGCCTCGGAGGGGCTCAAAACAATGAGCAGTTCTTC,CASSLGGAQNNEQFF
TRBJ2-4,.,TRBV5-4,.,TGTGCCAGCAGCTTAGGAGGCCCCGGGGGCATTCAGTACTTC,CASSLGGPGGIQYF
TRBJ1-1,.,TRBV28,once,TGTGCCAGCACCTCTACATTAGTGAACACTGAAGCTTTCTTT,CASTSTLVNTEAFF
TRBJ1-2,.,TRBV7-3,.,TGTGCCAGCAGCTTAAAAAGGGACGTTGGCTACACCTTC,CASSLKRDVGYTF
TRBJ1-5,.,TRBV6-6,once,TGTGCCAGCATTTTTACAAGCAATCAGCCCCAGCATTTT,CASIFTSNQPQHF
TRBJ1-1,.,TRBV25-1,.,TGTGCCAGCAGTGCATCCCAGGGACACACTGAAGCTTTCTTT,CASSASQGHTEAFF
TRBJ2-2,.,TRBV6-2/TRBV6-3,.,TGTGCCAGCAGCCCCCATTCCCCGCAGGGGCCCGGGGAGCTGTTTTTT,CASSPHSPQGPGELFF
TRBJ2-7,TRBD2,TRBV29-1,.,TGCAGCGTGGGGGGGGAGGTTTCCTACGAGCAGTACTTC,CSVGGEVSYEQYF
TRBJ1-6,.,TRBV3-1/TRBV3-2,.,TGTGCCAGCAGCCAAAGCAGTTTCAGTAATTCACCCCTCCACTTT,CASSQSSFSNSPLHF
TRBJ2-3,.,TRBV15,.,TGTGCCACCAGCAGAGATTCGAGGAAAAATACGCAGTATTTT,CATSRDSRKNTQYF